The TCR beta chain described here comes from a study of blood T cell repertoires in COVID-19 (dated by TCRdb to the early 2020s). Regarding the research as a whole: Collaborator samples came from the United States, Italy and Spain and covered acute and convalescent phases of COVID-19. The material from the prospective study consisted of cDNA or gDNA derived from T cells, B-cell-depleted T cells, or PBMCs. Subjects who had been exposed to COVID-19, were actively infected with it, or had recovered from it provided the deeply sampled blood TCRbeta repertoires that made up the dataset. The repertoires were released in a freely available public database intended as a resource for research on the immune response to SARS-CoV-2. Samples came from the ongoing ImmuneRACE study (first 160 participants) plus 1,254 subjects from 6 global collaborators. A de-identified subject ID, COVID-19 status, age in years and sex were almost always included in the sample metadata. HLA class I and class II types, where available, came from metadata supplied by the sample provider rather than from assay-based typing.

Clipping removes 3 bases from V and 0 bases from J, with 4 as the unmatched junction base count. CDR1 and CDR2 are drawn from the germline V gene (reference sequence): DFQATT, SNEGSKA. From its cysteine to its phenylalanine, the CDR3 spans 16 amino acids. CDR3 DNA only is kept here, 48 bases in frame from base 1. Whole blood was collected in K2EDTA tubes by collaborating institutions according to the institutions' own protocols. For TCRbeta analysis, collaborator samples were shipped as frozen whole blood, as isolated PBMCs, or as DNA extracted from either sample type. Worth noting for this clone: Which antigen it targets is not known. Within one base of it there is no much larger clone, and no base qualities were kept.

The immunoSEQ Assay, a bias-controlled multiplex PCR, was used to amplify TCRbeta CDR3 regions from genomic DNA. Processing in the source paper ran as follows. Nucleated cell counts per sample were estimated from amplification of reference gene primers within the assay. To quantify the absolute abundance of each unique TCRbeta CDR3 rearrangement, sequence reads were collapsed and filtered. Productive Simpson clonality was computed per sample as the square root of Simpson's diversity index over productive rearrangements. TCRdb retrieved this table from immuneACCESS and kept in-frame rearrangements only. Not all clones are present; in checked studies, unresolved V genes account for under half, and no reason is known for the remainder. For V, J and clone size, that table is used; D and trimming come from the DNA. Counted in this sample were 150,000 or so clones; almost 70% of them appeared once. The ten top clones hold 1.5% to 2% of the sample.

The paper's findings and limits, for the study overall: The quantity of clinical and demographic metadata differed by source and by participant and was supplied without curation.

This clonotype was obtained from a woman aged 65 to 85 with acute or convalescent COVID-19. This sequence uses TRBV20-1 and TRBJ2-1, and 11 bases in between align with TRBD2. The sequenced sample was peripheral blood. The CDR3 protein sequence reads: CSASLAGGSSYNEQFF. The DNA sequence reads TGCAGTGCTAGTCTAGCGGGAGGCAGCTCCTACAATGAGCAGTTCTTC.